The clone carrying this T cell receptor (beta chain) was seen many times. Its antigen is unknown. The sample belongs to a study of molecular identifiers for immune sequencing clone quantification. Study-wide background: Replicate RNA from around 20,000 or 100,000 naive CD8 T cells formed five aliquots; four were sequenced. Overall study results and limits: In naive cells, clones above 20 RNA copies held under 1% of molecules, whereas in effector cells they held over 98%.

As previously described, bulk TCR libraries were made using listed TCR primers. TCRdb used MiXCR to reprocess the PCR reads, holding one entry per CDR3 protein. The sample has a few hundred thousand distinct CDR3 sequences, about a fifth seen once. The sequenced sample was naive CD8+ T cells from blood, with Jurkat cell RNA spiked in. The subset is: FACS-sorted CD8+CD4-CCR7+CD45RA+ naive T cells. This receptor was taken from a human donor in good health. Some libraries in this study had Jurkat cell RNA spiked in.

CDR3 loop: CASSAGTGRHEQYF. DNA of the CDR3: TGTGCCAGCAGTGCCGGGACAGGGAGGCACGAGCAGTACTTC. The chain couples TRBV27 to TRBJ2-7, with 9 bases identical to TRBD1. With 5 bases clipped from V and 5 bases from J, the junction kept 7 bases outside the gene matches. CDR1 MNHEY and CDR2 SMNVEV come from the germline V gene (reference sequence). The CDR3 extends over 14 amino acids.